This TCR beta chain comes out of a study of post-analysis software for immune sequencing data. Study in general: Disease trajectories encompassed relapsing-remitting, secondary progressive and progressive-relapsing multiple sclerosis.

Study-level findings and limits: Controls had lower frequencies than patients of a few TRBV segments, which included TRBV5-6, TRBV5-1 and TRBV20-1. Batch-matched samples strongly co-clustered by F measure.

Unique molecular identifiers had been added to the TCR beta cDNA libraries. TCRdb passed the PCR reads through MiXCR, listing each CDR3 protein once. The sample has hundreds of thousands of distinct CDR3 sequences; around 27% are singletons. Remarks on this clonotype: The antigen remains unidentified.

The CDR3 covers 16 residues. CDR1 is SGDLS, CDR2 YYNGEE, per germline. The clonotype was recovered from a girl under 18 with multiple sclerosis. The chain carries TRBV9 and TRBJ2-7; 7 bases align to TRBD1. Judging by the DNA end, TRBJ2-5 fits better; the J call may be wrong. Sequences were obtained from blood. The CDR3 coding sequence is TGTGCCAGCAGCCCCCGGCGAACAGGGGCGTTGGAGACCCAGTACTTC. Translated, it gives CASSPRRTGALETQYF.